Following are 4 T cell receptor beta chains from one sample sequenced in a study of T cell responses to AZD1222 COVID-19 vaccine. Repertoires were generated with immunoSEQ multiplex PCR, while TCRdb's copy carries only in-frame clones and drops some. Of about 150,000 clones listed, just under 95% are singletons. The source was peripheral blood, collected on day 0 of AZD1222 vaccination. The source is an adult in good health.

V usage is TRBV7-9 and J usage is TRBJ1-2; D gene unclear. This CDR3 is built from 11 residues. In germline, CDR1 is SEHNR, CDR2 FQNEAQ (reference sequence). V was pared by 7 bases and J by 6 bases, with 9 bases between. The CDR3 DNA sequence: TGTGCCAGCACCCGAACTGATGGCTACACCTTC. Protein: CASTRTDGYTF.

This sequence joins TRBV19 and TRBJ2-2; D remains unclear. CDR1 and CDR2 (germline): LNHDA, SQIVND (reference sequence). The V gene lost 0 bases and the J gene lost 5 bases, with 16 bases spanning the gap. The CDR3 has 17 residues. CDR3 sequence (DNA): TGTGCCAGTAGTATAGATTGGGCAACGGTGGAAACCGGGGAGCTGTTTTTT. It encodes CASSIDWATVETGELFF. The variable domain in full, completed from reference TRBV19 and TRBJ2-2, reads DGGITQSPKYLFRKEGQNVTLSCEQNLNHDAMYWYRQDPGQGLRLIYYSQIVNDFQKGDIAEGYSVSREKKESFPLTVTSAQKNPTAFYLCASSIDWATVETGELFFGEGSRLTVL.

The CDR3 bases are TGTGCCAGCAGTTACGGGTCAAGGGACACCGGGGAGCTGTTTTTT. It yields the protein CASSYGSRDTGELFF. The J gene is TRBJ2-2, the V gene TRBV6-6; D gene ambiguous. The CDR3 is 15 amino acids. Germline CDR1 and CDR2: MNHNY and SVGAGI (reference sequence). Trimming left V 2 bases short and J 3 bases short, with 10 bases between.

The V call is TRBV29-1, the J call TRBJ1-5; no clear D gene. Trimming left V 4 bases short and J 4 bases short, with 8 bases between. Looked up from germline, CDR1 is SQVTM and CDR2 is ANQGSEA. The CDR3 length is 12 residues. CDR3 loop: CSVGSRNQPQHF. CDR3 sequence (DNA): TGCAGCGTTGGTTCACGTAATCAGCCCCAGCATTTT.